The rows below give T cell receptor beta chains drawn from one sample of a study of CD8 T cells in ankylosing spondylitis. Each CDR3 protein gets one entry after TCRdb re-called the 5' RACE reads with MiXCR. This sample has around 130,000 distinct CDR3 sequences, with approximately 9.9% found just once. Input material: blood, either unsorted or a sorted T cell fraction (not recorded which). These receptors all come from a male donor with ankylosing spondylitis or in good health (not recorded which). Both conserved end residues are part of each CDR3. The D gene is left open where the match is weak. The size field is filled for only some rows; it gives once, few, many or a size class.

>.|many|TRBV6-5|TRBJ1-4
CASSYSFPGPTNEKLFF
TGTGCCAGCAGTTACTCTTTTCCAGGACCAACTAATGAAAAACTGTTTTTT
>.|many|TRBV5-5|TRBJ2-7
CASSKTGNYEQYF
TGTGCCAGCAGCAAGACCGGGAACTACGAGCAGTACTTC
>TRBD2|many|TRBV12-3/TRBV12-4|TRBJ2-7
CASSVSRLAGGEQYF
TGTGCCAGCAGTGTTAGTCGACTAGCGGGTGGCGAGCAGTACTTC
>TRBD2|many|TRBV12-3/TRBV12-4|TRBJ2-1
CASSPTSGRARNEQFF
TGTGCCAGCAGTCCAACTAGCGGGAGGGCAAGGAATGAGCAGTTCTTC
>.|many|TRBV29-1|TRBJ2-1
CTIRGGPSGVSSYNEQFF
TGCACCATCAGGGGAGGCCCTAGCGGAGTGAGCTCCTACAATGAGCAGTTCTTC
>TRBD1|.|TRBV5-5|TRBJ2-6
CASSPGTGYFGANVLTF
TGTGCCAGCAGCCCCGGGACAGGGTATTTTGGGGCCAACGTCCTGACTTTC
>.|many|TRBV4-3|TRBJ1-4
CASSFLGHWVGEKLFF
TGCGCCAGCAGCTTCCTGGGTCATTGGGTTGGAGAAAAACTGTTTTTT
>.|many|TRBV9|TRBJ2-2
CASSVQISGELFF
TGTGCCAGCAGCGTACAGATCTCCGGGGAGCTGTTTTTT
>TRBD2|few|TRBV7-2|TRBJ2-7
CASSWGPAGGLYEQYF
TGTGCCAGCAGTTGGGGTCCGGCGGGAGGTCTCTACGAGCAGTACTTC
>TRBD2|few|TRBV7-2|TRBJ2-2
CASSLAVAAGANTGELFF
TGTGCCAGCAGCTTAGCTGTGGCGGCGGGAGCTAACACCGGGGAGCTGTTTTTT
>.|once|TRBV28|TRBJ2-7
CASSLSPGATYEQYF
TGTGCCAGCAGTTTATCGCCAGGGGCAACCTACGAGCAGTACTTC
>.|.|TRBV18|TRBJ2-6
CASSIQGSGANVLTF
TGTGCCAGCTCAATACAGGGTTCTGGGGCCAACGTCCTGACTTTC
>TRBD1|many|TRBV7-6|TRBJ2-4
CASSLETGLVKNIQYF
TGTGCCAGCAGCTTAGAGACAGGGTTGGTCAAAAACATTCAGTACTTC
>TRBD1|.|TRBV11-1|TRBJ2-2
CASTLDRGPGTGELFF
TGTGCCAGCACCCTAGACAGGGGCCCGGGCACCGGGGAGCTGTTTTTT
>TRBD2|.|TRBV12-3/TRBV12-4|TRBJ2-2
CASRSSGRVVGELFF
TGTGCCAGCAGGTCTAGCGGGAGAGTCGTCGGGGAGCTGTTTTTT
>.|many|TRBV5-5|TRBJ2-3
CASSFPPEASGTQYF
TGTGCCAGCAGCTTCCCTCCCGAGGCCTCGGGCACGCAGTATTTT